Listed here is a single TCR beta chain. Antigen unknown. Generated by immunoSEQ multiplex PCR, the TCRdb table keeps only in-frame clones and is missing some. The repertoire holds around 190,000 clones, with around 88% as singletons. The entry originates in a study of T cell responses to AZD1222 COVID-19 vaccine. Across the whole study: Second-dose recipients at about 4 or about 12 weeks were treated as one pooled group.

V lost 7 bases and J lost 3, with 10 bases in between. Looked up from germline, CDR1 is SEHNR and CDR2 is FQNEAQ (reference sequence). The CDR3 is 12 amino acids. General study findings and limits: Donors skewed white British and female; clonal diversity was possibly underestimated.

This receptor was obtained from an adult in good health. The source material was peripheral blood, sampled on day 0 of AZD1222 vaccination. The V and J genes are TRBV7-9 and TRBJ2-7; TRBD2 is a possible D gene (5 bases). CDR3 protein: CASTPGNYEQYF. CDR3 in DNA: TGTGCCAGCACCCCGGGGAACTACGAGCAGTACTTC.